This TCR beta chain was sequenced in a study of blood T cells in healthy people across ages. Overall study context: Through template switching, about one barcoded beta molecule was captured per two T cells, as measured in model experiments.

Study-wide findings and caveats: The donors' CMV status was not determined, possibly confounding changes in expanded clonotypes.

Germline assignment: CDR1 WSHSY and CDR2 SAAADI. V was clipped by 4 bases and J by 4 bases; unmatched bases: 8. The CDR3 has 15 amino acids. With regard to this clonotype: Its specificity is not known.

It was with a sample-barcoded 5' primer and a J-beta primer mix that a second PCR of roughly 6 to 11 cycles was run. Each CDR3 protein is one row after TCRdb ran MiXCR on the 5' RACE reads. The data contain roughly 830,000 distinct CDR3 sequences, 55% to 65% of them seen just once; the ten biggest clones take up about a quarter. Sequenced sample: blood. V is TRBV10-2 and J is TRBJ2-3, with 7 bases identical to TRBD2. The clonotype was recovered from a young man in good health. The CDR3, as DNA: TGCGCCAGCAGTGTGGTAAGCGGGGAGGCAGATACGCAGTATTTT. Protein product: CASSVVSGEADTQYF.